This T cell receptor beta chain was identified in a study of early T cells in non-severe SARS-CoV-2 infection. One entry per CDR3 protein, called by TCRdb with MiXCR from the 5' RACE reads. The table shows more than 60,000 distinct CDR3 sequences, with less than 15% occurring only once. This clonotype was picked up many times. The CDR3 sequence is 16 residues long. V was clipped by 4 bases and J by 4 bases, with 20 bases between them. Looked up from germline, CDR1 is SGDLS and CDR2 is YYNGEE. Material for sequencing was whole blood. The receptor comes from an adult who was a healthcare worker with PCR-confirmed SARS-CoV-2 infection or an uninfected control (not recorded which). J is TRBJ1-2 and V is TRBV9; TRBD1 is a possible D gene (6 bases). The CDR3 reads CASSPQGGTQRYGYTF. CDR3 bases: TGTGCCAGCAGCCCACAAGGCGGGACACAACGCTATGGCTACACCTTC.